The text below deals with one T cell receptor beta chain. Its antigen is not identified. This sample is part of a study of OX40 agonist ivuxolimab in advanced cancers. Looking at the study overall: Among those treated, three patients had partial responses, one with hepatocellular carcinoma and two with cutaneous melanoma.

V shed 6 bases, J shed 1 base, and the junction held 7 bases outside the gene matches. Germline V gene sequence: CDR1 SQVTM, CDR2 ANQGSEA. The CDR3 totals 15 residues. Using immunoSEQ multiplex PCR, the repertoire was profiled, and TCRdb retains in-frame clones only, with some absent. Of 39,000 or so clones detected, about 93% appear once; the ten largest clones hold approximately 22%. Study findings and constraints: Clonal expansion from baseline to week 6 occurred in both CD4+ and CD8+ T cells. Relatively little clonal expansion, among the lowest observed, appeared in partial responders at 0.1-3.0 mg/kg.

Autoimmune disease history or systemic immunosuppression barred patients. Here the sequenced sample was CD4+ or CD8+ T cells sorted from blood, taken in a trial of the OX40 agonist ivuxolimab. The J gene is TRBJ2-5, the V gene TRBV29-1; 11 positions match TRBD1. This clonotype was sampled from an adult with an advanced solid tumor such as melanoma, head and neck, liver or kidney cancer. This chain's CDR3 is CSVGTGTGGQETQYF. CDR3 sequence (DNA): TGCAGCGTCGGTACCGGGACAGGGGGCCAAGAGACCCAGTACTTC.